The present entry profiles one TCR beta chain with its context. Unmatched junction bases numbered 6, after V lost 6 bases and J lost 4 bases. The CDR3 length is 15 residues. Per the germline V gene, CDR1 is ENHRY and CDR2 is SYGVKD. Profiling relied on immunoSEQ multiplex PCR, and the TCRdb table lists in-frame clones only, not all of them. The repertoire holds 95,000 to 150,000 clones, about 93% seen once, with approximately 6.3% in the top ten. The sample comes from a study of T cell changes during pregnancy in multiple sclerosis. The starting material was peripheral blood, obtained before pregnancy. The TCR was taken from a female donor with multiple sclerosis, enrolled in a pregnancy study. This chain joins TRBV10-3 and TRBJ2-3; 11 bases match TRBD2. In nucleotides, the CDR3 is TGTGCCATCAGACTAGCGGGAGAGATGGCAGATACGCAGTATTTT. Residues: CAIRLAGEMADTQYF.